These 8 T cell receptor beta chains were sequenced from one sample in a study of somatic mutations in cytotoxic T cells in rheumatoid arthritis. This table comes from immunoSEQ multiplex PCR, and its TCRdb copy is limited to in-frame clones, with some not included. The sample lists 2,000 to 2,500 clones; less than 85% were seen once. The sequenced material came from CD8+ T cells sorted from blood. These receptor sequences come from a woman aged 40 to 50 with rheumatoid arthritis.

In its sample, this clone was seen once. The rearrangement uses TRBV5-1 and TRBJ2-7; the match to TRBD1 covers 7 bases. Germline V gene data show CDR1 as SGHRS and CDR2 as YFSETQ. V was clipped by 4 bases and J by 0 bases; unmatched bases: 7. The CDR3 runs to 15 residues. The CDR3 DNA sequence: TGCGCCAGCAGCCGAGACAGGGACCCCTCCTACGAGCAGTACTTC. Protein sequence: CASSRDRDPSYEQYF.

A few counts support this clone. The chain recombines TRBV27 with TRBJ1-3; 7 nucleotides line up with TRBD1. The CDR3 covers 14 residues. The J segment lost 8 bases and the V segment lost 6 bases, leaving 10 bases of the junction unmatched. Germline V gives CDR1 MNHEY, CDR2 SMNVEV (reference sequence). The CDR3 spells CASRLGTAADTIYF. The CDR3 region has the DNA TGTGCCAGCAGACTGGGGACAGCAGCGGACACCATATATTTT.

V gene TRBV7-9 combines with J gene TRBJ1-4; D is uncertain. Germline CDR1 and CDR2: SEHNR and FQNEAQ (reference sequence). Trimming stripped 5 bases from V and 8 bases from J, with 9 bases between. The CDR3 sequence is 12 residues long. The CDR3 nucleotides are TGTGCCAGCAGCCCGTCCCGGGAAAAACTGTTTTTT. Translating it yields CASSPSREKLFF.

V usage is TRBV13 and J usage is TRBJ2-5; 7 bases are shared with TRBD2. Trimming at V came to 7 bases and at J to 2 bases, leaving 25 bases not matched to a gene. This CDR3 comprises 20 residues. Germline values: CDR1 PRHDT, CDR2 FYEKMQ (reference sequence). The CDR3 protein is CASTSPYAGVVVGPQETQYF. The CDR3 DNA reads TGTGCCAGCACCTCCCCGTACGCGGGGGTGGTTGTGGGTCCTCAAGAGACCCAGTACTTC.

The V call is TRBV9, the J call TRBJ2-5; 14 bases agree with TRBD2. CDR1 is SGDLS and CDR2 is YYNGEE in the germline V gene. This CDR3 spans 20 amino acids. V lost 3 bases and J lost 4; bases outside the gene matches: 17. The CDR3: CASSARSPVGLAGVGETQYF. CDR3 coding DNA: TGTGCCAGCAGCGCAAGAAGCCCCGTGGGACTAGCGGGAGTCGGAGAGACCCAGTACTTC. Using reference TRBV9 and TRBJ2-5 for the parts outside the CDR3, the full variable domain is DSGVTQTPKHLITATGQRVTLRCSPRSGDLSVYWYQQSLDQGLQFLIQYYNGEERAKGNILERFSAQQFPDLHSELNLSSLELGDSALYFCASSARSPVGLAGVGETQYFGPGTRLLVL.

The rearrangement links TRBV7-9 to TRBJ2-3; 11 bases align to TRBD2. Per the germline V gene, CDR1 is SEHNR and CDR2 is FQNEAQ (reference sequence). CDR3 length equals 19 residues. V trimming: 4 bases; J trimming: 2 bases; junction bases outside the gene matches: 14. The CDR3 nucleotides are TGTGCCAGCAGCTCTACTATCGGGACTAGCGGACTTTCCACAGATACGCAGTATTTT. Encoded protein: CASSSTIGTSGLSTDTQYF.

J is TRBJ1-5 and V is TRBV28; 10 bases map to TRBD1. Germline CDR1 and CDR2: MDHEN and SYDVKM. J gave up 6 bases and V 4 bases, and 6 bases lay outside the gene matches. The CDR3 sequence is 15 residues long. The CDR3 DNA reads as TGTGCCAGCAGTTGGGACAGGGGTTCTAGTCAGCCCCAGCATTTT. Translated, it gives CASSWDRGSSQPQHF. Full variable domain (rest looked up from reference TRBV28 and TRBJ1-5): DVKVTQSSRYLVKRTGEKVFLECVQDMDHENMFWYRQDPGLGLRLIYFSYDVKMKEKGDIPEGYSVSREKKERFSLILESASTNQTSMYLCASSWDRGSSQPQHFGDGTRLSIL.

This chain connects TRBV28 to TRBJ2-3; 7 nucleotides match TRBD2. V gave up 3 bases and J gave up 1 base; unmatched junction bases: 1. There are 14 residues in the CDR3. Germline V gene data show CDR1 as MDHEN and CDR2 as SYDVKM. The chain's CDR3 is CASSFLAGTDTQYF. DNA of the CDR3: TGTGCCAGCAGTTTTCTAGCGGGCACAGATACGCAGTATTTT. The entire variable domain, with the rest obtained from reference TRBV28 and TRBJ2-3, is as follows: DVKVTQSSRYLVKRTGEKVFLECVQDMDHENMFWYRQDPGLGLRLIYFSYDVKMKEKGDIPEGYSVSREKKERFSLILESASTNQTSMYLCASSFLAGTDTQYFGPGTRLTVL.